These T cell receptor beta chains were read from a single sample in a study of T-cell memory formation after mild COVID-19. Each CDR3 protein gets one entry after TCRdb re-called the 5' RACE reads with MiXCR. The sample holds 400,000 or so distinct CDR3 sequences, around 20% seen once. Sequencing was carried out using PBMCs or a T cell subset sorted from them (not recorded which). Receptor source: an adult woman who had mild COVID-19 (a few samples of this study predate the infection). Cell type and time point are not known. CDR3s include the opening cysteine and the closing phenylalanine or tryptophan. The D gene is left open where the match is weak. Clone size appears in some rows only: once, few, many, or a class for an expanded clone.

J gene,clone size,V gene,D gene,CDR3 DNA,CDR3 protein
TRBJ2-3,NA,TRBV27,TRBD2,TGTGCCAGCAGTTTAAGCGGGAGAAGCACAGATACGCAGTATTTT,CASSLSGRSTDTQYF
TRBJ1-2,NA,TRBV6-2/TRBV6-3,NA,TGTGCCAGCAGTTACCCGCCAGTAGGGTTCTATGGCTACACCTTC,CASSYPPVGFYGYTF
TRBJ1-1,few,TRBV5-5,NA,TGTGCCAGCAGGCAGACGACAGCTCTGAACACTGAAGCTTTCTTT,CASRQTTALNTEAFF
TRBJ2-3,few,TRBV12-3/TRBV12-4,TRBD2,TGTGCCAGCACTCCCAGGACCGCTAGCGGGAGGGCCGATAACACAGATACGCAGTATTTT,CASTPRTASGRADNTDTQYF
TRBJ2-1,many,TRBV19,NA,TGTGCCAGTAGTATCGGCAATCGGAATGAGCAGTTCTTC,CASSIGNRNEQFF
TRBJ1-6,NA,TRBV5-6,NA,TGTGCCAGCAGCCCCGTGTTCCAGGACAGCTCCTATAATTCACCCCTCCACTTT,CASSPVFQDSSYNSPLHF
TRBJ2-5,NA,TRBV15,NA,TGTGCCACCAGCGGCCGGGGAGTCCAAGAGACCCAGTACTTC,CATSGRGVQETQYF
TRBJ2-7,few,TRBV9,NA,TGTGCCAGCAGCGTAGCTAGCGCCTCCTACGAGCAGTACTTC,CASSVASASYEQYF
TRBJ1-1,NA,TRBV6-5,NA,TGTGCCAGCAGACCTAGAGGTATGGGGCAGGCAGCCAAAGCTTTCTTT,CASRPRGMGQAAKAFF
TRBJ2-3,NA,TRBV3-1,TRBD2,TGTGCCAGCAGCCACACTAGCGGGGGGCACCTTAGCACAGATACGCAGTATTTT,CASSHTSGGHLSTDTQYF
TRBJ2-3,few,TRBV7-2,NA,TGTGCCAGCAGCTTTGGGGGGGGCGCGGCAGATACGCAGTATTTT,CASSFGGGAADTQYF
TRBJ1-1,once,TRBV29-1,TRBD1,TGCAGCGTTTGGGTGGGGGACAGAATTGAAGCTTTCTTT,CSVWVGDRIEAFF
TRBJ2-5,NA,TRBV12-3/TRBV12-4,TRBD2,TGTGCCAGCACACCTGGGCTAGCGGATTTCCAAGAGACCCAGTACTTC,CASTPGLADFQETQYF
TRBJ2-5,NA,TRBV5-6,NA,TGTGCCAGCAGCTTCTCCCCCTTGGATATACAAGAGACCCAGTACTTC,CASSFSPLDIQETQYF
TRBJ1-1,few,TRBV6-6,TRBD1,TGTGCCAGCAGTTCGACAGGGGTCGGCACTGAAGCTTTCTTT,CASSSTGVGTEAFF
TRBJ2-3,NA,TRBV6-1,NA,TGTGCCAGCACTGGGAATTACACAGATACGCAGTATTTT,CASTGNYTDTQYF
TRBJ1-1,NA,TRBV12-3/TRBV12-4,NA,TGTGCCAGCAGCCCCTCCTATGGACACCGGGAGAACACTGAAGCTTTCTTT,CASSPSYGHRENTEAFF
TRBJ2-3,few,TRBV11-1,TRBD2,TGTGCCAGCAGCCCTAAGCCCCTAGCGGTTGGGGGAGATACGCAGTATTTT,CASSPKPLAVGGDTQYF
TRBJ2-7,NA,TRBV30,NA,TGTGCCTGGAGTGTAAGGTACAGGGACCACGAGCAGTACTTC,CAWSVRYRDHEQYF